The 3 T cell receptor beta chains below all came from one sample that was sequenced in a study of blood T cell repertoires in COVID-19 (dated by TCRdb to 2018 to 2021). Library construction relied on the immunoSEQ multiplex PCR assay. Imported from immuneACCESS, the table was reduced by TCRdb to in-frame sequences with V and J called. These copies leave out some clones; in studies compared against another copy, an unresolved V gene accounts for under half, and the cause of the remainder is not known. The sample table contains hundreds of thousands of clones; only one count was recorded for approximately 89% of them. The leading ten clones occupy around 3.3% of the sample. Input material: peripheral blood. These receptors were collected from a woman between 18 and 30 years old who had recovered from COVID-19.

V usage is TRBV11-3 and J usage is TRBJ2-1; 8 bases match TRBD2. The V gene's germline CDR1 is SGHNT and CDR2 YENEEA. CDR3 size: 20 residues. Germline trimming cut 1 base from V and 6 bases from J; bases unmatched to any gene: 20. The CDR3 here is CASSLVRGLGRSGGPNEQFF. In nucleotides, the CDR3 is TGTGCCAGCAGCTTAGTACGGGGCTTGGGAAGGAGCGGGGGTCCCAATGAGCAGTTCTTC.

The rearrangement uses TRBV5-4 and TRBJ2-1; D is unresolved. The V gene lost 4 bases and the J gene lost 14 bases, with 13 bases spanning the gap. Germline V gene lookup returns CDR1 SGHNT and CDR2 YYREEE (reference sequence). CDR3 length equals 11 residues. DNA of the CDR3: TGTGCCAGCAGCGACCAATTCCAGGAGTTCTTC. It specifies CASSDQFQEFF.

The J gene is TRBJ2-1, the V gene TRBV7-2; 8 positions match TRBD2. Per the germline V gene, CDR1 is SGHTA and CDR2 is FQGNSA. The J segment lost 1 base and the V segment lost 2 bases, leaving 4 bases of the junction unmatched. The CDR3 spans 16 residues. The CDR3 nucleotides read TGTGCCAGCAGCTTAATTGTAGCGGGATCCTACAATGAGCAGTTCTTC. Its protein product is CASSLIVAGSYNEQFF.